This TCR beta chain appears in the sequencing data of a study of T cell changes during pregnancy in multiple sclerosis. Clones were read by immunoSEQ multiplex PCR, and TCRdb kept only the in-frame ones, dropping some. Here the sample spans 75,000 to 90,000 clones, 85% to 95% being singletons. CDR1 is KGHSH, CDR2 LQKENI, per germline. CDR3 length: 15 residues. V lost 0 bases and J lost 4, with 12 bases in between. The receptor was isolated from a female donor with multiple sclerosis, enrolled in a pregnancy study. Sample: CD4+ T cells from peripheral blood mononuclear cells, taken before pregnancy. The chain has TRBV18 and TRBJ1-2; D is unclear. DNA of the CDR3: TGTGCCAGCTCACCACCTTCAAAAGCTGCCTATGGCTACACCTTC. It translates to CASSPPSKAAYGYTF.